This T cell receptor beta chain was profiled in a study of T cell changes during pregnancy in multiple sclerosis. Method: immunoSEQ multiplex PCR; TCRdb's copy keeps in-frame clones and lacks some. The data hold some 47,000 clones, with 90% to 97% observed a single time. CDR1 is SGHDN, CDR2 FVKESK, per germline. After removal of 0 bases from V and 2 bases from J, the junction contained 7 bases not matched to a gene. This CDR3 comprises 16 residues. This sequence originates from a female donor with multiple sclerosis, enrolled in a pregnancy study. The chain uses TRBV14 and TRBJ2-7, with 7 bases fitting TRBD1. Specimen: peripheral blood, collected in the second trimester of pregnancy. The CDR3 nucleotides read TGTGCCAGCAGCCAAGACTGGAGACAGGGCCCCTACGAGCAGTACTTC. As protein: CASSQDWRQGPYEQYF.